This T cell receptor (beta chain) was observed in a study of metastatic and nonmetastatic thyroid tumors. Broader study findings: The study reportedly found significantly higher TCR beta diversity in malignant thyroid tumors than benign nodules, in blood and tumor.

Authors' data handling: The distant-metastasis classifier for papillary thyroid cancer was built from CDR3 differences across clinicopathological groups. TCRdb re-called clones from the PCR reads using MiXCR. These V and J calls rely on TCRdb rather than the paper's analysis. The table includes approximately 20,000 clones, approximately 15% detected once. J lost 5 bases, V lost 7 bases, and 11 bases had no gene match. The CDR3 covers 15 residues. Germline V CDR1 and CDR2: SGHAT, FQNNGV. About this clone itself: Its target is not known.

Every patient was untreated before thyroid surgery. Sequenced input: blood. This sequence joins TRBV11-2 and TRBJ1-2; 9 bases are a match to TRBD1. This TCR came from a male donor with papillary thyroid cancer or a benign thyroid nodule (not recorded which). Some clones in this sample may be carry-over from other donors' samples. The CDR3: CASTTPGQGFYGYTF. The CDR3 DNA reads as TGTGCCAGCACCACGCCGGGACAGGGATTTTATGGCTACACCTTC. Full variable domain (missing parts from reference TRBV11-2 and TRBJ1-2): EAGVAQSPRYKIIEKRQSVAFWCNPISGHATLYWYQQILGQGPKLLIQFQNNGVVDDSQLPKDRFSAERLKGVDSTLKIQPAKLEDSAVYLCASTTPGQGFYGYTFGSGTRLTVV.